The 20 T cell receptor beta chains below all came from one sample that was sequenced in a study of cytomegalovirus exposure and HLA in healthy donors. PCR employed 60 Vbeta and 13 Jbeta primers. Sequenced by immunoSEQ multiplex PCR; TCRdb stores in-frame clones only, minus some. The profile shows 70,000 to 95,000 clones, under 80% of them singletons. The sequenced sample was PBMCs. Source of these receptors: a man aged 30 to 45 in good health and CMV-seropositive.

The V call is TRBV7-2, the J call TRBJ1-1, with D possibly TRBD1 on 5 matching bases. The V end was cut by 2 bases, the J end by 4 bases, with 8 bases between. This CDR3 contains 13 residues. Germline-derived CDR1 and CDR2 are SGHTA and FQGNSA. The CDR3: CASSLRGFTEAFF. CDR3 nucleotide sequence: TGTGCCAGCAGCTTACGGGGGTTCACTGAAGCTTTCTTT.

The chain carries TRBV5-4 and TRBJ2-2, with D maybe TRBD2 (6 bases). Germline V gives CDR1 SGHNT, CDR2 YYREEE (reference sequence). V was cut by 2 bases and J by 1 base, with 9 bases left in between. The CDR3 extends over 15 amino acids. The CDR3 DNA sequence: TGTGCCAGCAGCTTTGGGGGAGGGAACACCGGGGAGCTGTTTTTT. It is translated as CASSFGGGNTGELFF.

V and J are TRBV19 and TRBJ1-1, with a possible D match to TRBD1 (6 bases). The CDR3 sequence is 13 residues long. Germline values: CDR1 LNHDA, CDR2 SQIVND (reference sequence). The germline V and J ends were trimmed by 3 bases and 4 bases, with 9 bases remaining between them. CDR3 DNA: TGTGCCAGTAGTATCGGGGGGCTCACTGAAGCTTTCTTT. It specifies CASSIGGLTEAFF.

The chain employs TRBV4-1 and TRBJ2-1, with D unclear. V lost 0 bases, J lost 0 bases, and 9 bases lay in between. CDR3 length: 16 residues. CDR1 is MGHRA, CDR2 YSYEKL, per germline. The CDR3 nucleotides read TGCGCCAGCAGCCAAGAGGGCGTTAGCTCCTACAATGAGCAGTTCTTC. Protein product: CASSQEGVSSYNEQFF.

The chain couples TRBV30 to TRBJ1-2, with TRBD1 identical over 8 bases. The V gene end was trimmed by 3 bases and the J gene end by 5 bases; junction bases not matched to a gene: 8. The CDR3 loop spans 14 amino acids. From germline, CDR1 is GTSNPN and CDR2 SVGIG (reference sequence). The CDR3: CAWRYVRGHYGYTF. For the CDR3, the DNA is TGTGCCTGGAGATATGTCAGGGGGCATTATGGCTACACCTTC.

J is TRBJ2-7 and V is TRBV27, with D perhaps matching TRBD2 (6 bases). CDR1 is MNHEY, CDR2 SMNVEV, per germline (reference sequence). The V and J ends lost 5 bases and 3 bases respectively, with 14 bases between them. The CDR3 consists of 14 residues. Here the CDR3 reads CASSRSGVLYEQYF. The CDR3 DNA reads TGTGCCAGCAGTCGGTCGGGGGTGCTCTACGAGCAGTACTTC.

This chain joins TRBV5-4 and TRBJ2-3; 7 nucleotides agree with TRBD2. CDR3 size: 15 residues. CDR1 is SGHNT and CDR2 is YYREEE in the germline V gene (reference sequence). V lost 4 bases to trimming and J lost 0 bases; unmatched junction nucleotides: 5. As DNA, the CDR3 is TGTGCCAGCAGCCACGGGGGGACTAGCACAGATACGCAGTATTTT. Encoded protein: CASSHGGTSTDTQYF.

This clone was detected only once. The chain uses TRBV15 and TRBJ2-6; TRBD1 aligns across 12 bases. Germline V gene data show CDR1 as LNHNV and CDR2 as YYDKDF (reference sequence). Trimming at V came to 4 bases and at J to 2 bases, leaving 9 bases not matched to a gene. The CDR3 contains 19 residues. The DNA for the CDR3 is TGTGCCACCAGCAACTGGGGGACAGGGGGCTCGGCTGGGGCCAACGTCCTGACTTTC. Translated: CATSNWGTGGSAGANVLTF.

This clone was picked up many times. The V gene is TRBV5-1, the J gene TRBJ1-1; D is unresolved. CDR3 length equals 13 residues. Trimming pared 3 bases from V and 1 base from J, leaving 7 bases between. The germline V gene encodes CDR1 SGHRS and CDR2 YFSETQ. The CDR3 is CASSSEGNTEAFF. The DNA for the CDR3 is TGCGCCAGCAGCTCGGAGGGGAACACTGAAGCTTTCTTT.

The chain combines TRBV29-1 with TRBJ1-6, with 7 bases lining up with TRBD1. This CDR3 region has 13 residues. Germline V gene sequence: CDR1 SQVTM, CDR2 ANQGSEA. Trimming at V came to 4 bases and at J to 5 bases, leaving 2 bases not matched to a gene. The CDR3 region has the DNA TGCAGCGTTGTGACAGGGAATAATTCACCCCTCCACTTT. It is translated as CSVVTGNNSPLHF.

The rearrangement joins TRBV6-1 to TRBJ2-3; D is perhaps TRBD1 (6 bases). Trimming stripped 4 bases from V and 0 bases from J, with 11 bases between. The CDR3 runs to 15 residues. Germline CDR1 and CDR2: MNHNS and SASEGT. This CDR3 reads CASSVLGQSTDTQYF. CDR3 in DNA: TGTGCCAGCAGTGTTCTCGGACAGAGCACAGATACGCAGTATTTT.

CDR3 DNA: TGTGCCTGGAGCCAGACAGGGCGGCAGGGCACTGAAGCTTTCTTT. Its protein product is CAWSQTGRQGTEAFF. V is TRBV30 and J is TRBJ1-1, with 7 bases identical to TRBD1. Germline loops: CDR1 GTSNPN, CDR2 SVGIG (reference sequence). Trimming at V came to 3 bases and at J to 4 bases, leaving 11 bases not matched to a gene. CDR3 length: 15 residues. The full variable domain, its missing parts supplied by reference TRBV30 and TRBJ1-1, is SQTIHQWPATLVQPVGSPLSLECTVEGTSNPNLYWYRQAAGRGLQLLFYSVGIGQISSEVPQNLSASRPQDRQFILSSKKLLLSDSGFYLCAWSQTGRQGTEAFFGQGTRLTVV.

The chain joins TRBV6-5 to TRBJ1-5; D ambiguous. V was trimmed by 0 bases and J by 7 bases, leaving 7 bases between them. Germline CDR1 MNHEY, CDR2 SVGAGI. The CDR3 consists of 13 residues. The CDR3 spells CASSYSRWQPQHF. The CDR3 coding sequence is TGTGCCAGCAGTTACTCGAGGTGGCAGCCCCAGCATTTT.

This chain connects TRBV28 to TRBJ2-3, with D hard to call. CDR1 is MDHEN and CDR2 is SYDVKM in the germline V gene. V lost 2 bases to trimming and J lost 5 bases, with 2 bases between them. This CDR3 is 11 amino acids long. In DNA form, the CDR3 reads TGTGCCAGCAGTTTACAAGATACGCAGTATTTT. It encodes CASSLQDTQYF.

V gene TRBV4-1 combines with J gene TRBJ1-5, with D possibly being TRBD1 (6 bases). The length of the CDR3 is 15 residues. Trimming took off 1 base at V and 6 bases at J, with 13 bases between the two ends. Per germline, CDR1 MGHRA and CDR2 YSYEKL. The CDR3 reads CASSQVGGGGQPQHF. The CDR3, as DNA: TGCGCCAGCAGCCAAGTAGGGGGGGGAGGTCAGCCCCAGCATTTT.

This clone occurred once. This chain links TRBV15 with TRBJ2-6; no clear D. This CDR3 is built from 14 residues. In germline, CDR1 is LNHNV, CDR2 YYDKDF (reference sequence). Trimming cost V 4 bases and J 4 bases, with 8 bases left between them. CDR3 amino acids: CATSISTGANVLTF. CDR3 in DNA: TGTGCCACCAGCATATCGACAGGGGCCAACGTCCTGACTTTC.

This sequence joins TRBV29-1 and TRBJ1-2; D is unclear. There are 12 residues in the CDR3. The germline gives CDR1 SQVTM, CDR2 ANQGSEA. Trimming left V 4 bases short and J 8 bases short, with 14 bases between. The CDR3 coding sequence is TGCAGCGTTGTGATAGGGCGGGAGGGCTACACCTTC. It encodes CSVVIGREGYTF.

The CDR3 reads CASSIWGQGGTGELFF. CDR3 DNA sequence: TGTGCCAGTAGTATATGGGGACAGGGAGGGACCGGGGAGCTGTTTTTT. The chain recombines TRBV19 with TRBJ2-2, with TRBD1 matching over 9 bases. Germline V gene lookup returns CDR1 LNHDA and CDR2 SQIVND (reference sequence). J was trimmed by 5 bases and V by 2 bases; bases with no gene match: 6. The length of the CDR3 is 16 residues.

The chain uses TRBV7-8 and TRBJ2-1; TRBD2 matches at 10 bases. This CDR3 has 15 residues. After removal of 6 bases from V and 9 bases from J, the junction contained 11 bases not matched to a gene. CDR1 SGHVS and CDR2 FQNEAQ come from the germline V gene. CDR3 DNA: TGTGCCAGCAGAGCTACTAGCGGGGACGGTAGTGAGCAGTTCTTC. Translating gives CASRATSGDGSEQFF. Variable domain in full (rest from reference TRBV7-8 and TRBJ2-1): GAGVSQSPRYKVAKRGQDVALRCDPISGHVSLFWYQQALGQGPEFLTYFQNEAQLDKSGLPSDRFFAERPEGSVSTLKIQRTQQEDSAVYLCASRATSGDGSEQFFGPGTRLTVL.

The V call is TRBV6-1, the J call TRBJ2-7; 8 bases align to TRBD1. The CDR3 runs to 14 residues. Looked up from germline, CDR1 is MNHNS and CDR2 is SASEGT. J was trimmed by 4 bases and V by 4 bases; bases with no gene match: 6. This CDR3 is CASSGQGTGYEQYF. The CDR3 bases are TGTGCCAGCAGTGGACAGGGGACAGGATACGAGCAGTACTTC.